This TCR beta chain originates from a study of T-cell reconstitution after alpha-beta-depleted transplantation in children. Study conclusions and caveats: One year after transplant, T-cell counts and diversity came mostly from newly produced T cells. Alpha-beta T cells present about two months after transplant were reported to originate from several hundred expanded graft clones. The high TCRbeta diversity at day 60 in some patients came from surviving recipient T cells and thymic progenitors.

Preparation of the TCRbeta library was carried out with unique molecular identifiers. A single record per CDR3 protein comes from TCRdb applying MiXCR to the PCR reads. The data contain 480,000 or so distinct CDR3 sequences, roughly 10% of them seen just once; the ten biggest clones take up roughly 2.1%. This clonotype has at least ten counts. Its antigen remains unknown. The germline gives CDR1 SEHNR, CDR2 FQNEAQ (reference sequence). V shed 11 bases and J shed 3 bases, with 14 bases lying between them. There are 13 residues in the CDR3. Material: PBMCs, obtained before TCRalphabeta/CD19-depleted stem cell transplant. The origin of this receptor is a child aged 2-15 years with inherited bone marrow failure, due to receive a stem cell transplant. The rearrangement joins TRBV7-9 to TRBJ2-1; a possible D gene is TRBD2 (5 bases). In DNA form, the CDR3 reads TGTGCCGGTGTCGGAGCGGTCTACAATGAGCAGTTCTTC. Translation gives CAGVGAVYNEQFF.